This entry lists 16 T cell receptor beta chains sequenced from one sample in a study of OX40 agonist ivuxolimab in advanced cancers. This table comes from immunoSEQ multiplex PCR, and its TCRdb copy is limited to in-frame clones, with some not included. Here the sample spans some 58,000 clones, less than 90% being singletons. The sample in question was CD4+ or CD8+ T cells sorted from blood, obtained in a trial of the OX40 agonist ivuxolimab. Receptors originate from an adult with an advanced solid tumor such as melanoma, head and neck, liver or kidney cancer.

This clone appeared a single time. This chain's CDR3 is CASSFGRMYEQYF. DNA of the CDR3: TGTGCCAGCAGCTTCGGACGAATGTACGAGCAGTACTTC. This chain connects TRBV7-2 to TRBJ2-7; D not certain. V gave up 3 bases and J gave up 4 bases, with 10 bases separating them. The CDR3 is made up of 13 amino acids. Germline values: CDR1 SGHTA, CDR2 FQGNSA.

This rearrangement joins TRBV18 to TRBJ1-1; D is possibly TRBD1 (6 bases). Germline values: CDR1 KGHSH, CDR2 LQKENI. Trimming left V 3 bases short and J 0 bases short, with 14 bases between. This CDR3 spans 16 amino acids. The CDR3 region has the DNA TGTGCCAGCTCACCGGCCCCAGGGGTAATGAACACTGAAGCTTTCTTT. Its protein is CASSPAPGVMNTEAFF.

The rearrangement joins TRBV18 to TRBJ2-1; either TRBD1 or TRBD2 may supply D (5 bases each). CDR1 and CDR2 from the germline V gene are KGHSH and LQKENI. The V end was cut by 3 bases, the J end by 6 bases, with 6 bases between. CDR3 length: 12 amino acids. CDR3 loop: CASSPGTNEQFF. CDR3 DNA: TGTGCCAGCTCACCCGGGACCAATGAGCAGTTCTTC.

This clone was seen only a few times. The CDR3 is CASSYAWQRGYGYTF. CDR3 nucleotide sequence: TGTGCCAGCAGTTACGCTTGGCAAAGGGGCTATGGCTACACCTTC. The V gene is TRBV6-5, the J gene TRBJ1-2, with D perhaps matching TRBD1 (5 bases). Germline CDR1 is MNHEY and CDR2 is SVGAGI. CDR3 length: 15 amino acids. V dropped 2 bases and J dropped 4 bases, with 14 bases sitting between them.

The chain joins TRBV5-8 to TRBJ2-1; D is perhaps TRBD1 (6 bases). The CDR3 spans 16 residues. The ends were cut back, 4 bases at V and 0 bases at J, with 14 bases in the middle. Germline assignment: CDR1 SGHTS and CDR2 YDEGEE. This CDR3 reads CASSGGQRSSYNEQFF. The CDR3 nucleotides are TGTGCCAGCAGCGGTGGACAGCGCTCCTCCTACAATGAGCAGTTCTTC.

This clone is a singleton in its sample. One end of the junction varies from germline; a read error may be responsible. The chain is built from TRBV7-7 and TRBJ2-2; perhaps TRBD2 as D (5 bases). CDR3 length: 15 amino acids. CDR1 is SSHAT, CDR2 FNYEAQ, per germline (reference sequence). CDR3 in DNA: TGTGCTAGCAGCTTAGATGTGAGACGGGGCGGGGAGCTGTTTTTT. Protein product: CASSLDVRRGGELFF. The whole variable domain, filled in from reference TRBV7-7 and TRBJ2-2, reads GAGVSQSPRYKVTKRGQDVTLRCDPISSHATLYWYQQALGQGPEFLTYFNYEAQPDKSGLPSDRFSAERPEGSISTLTIQRTEQRDSAMYRCASSLDVRRGGELFFGEGSRLTVL.

The rearrangement links TRBV2 to TRBJ1-5; unclear D gene. Germline V CDR1 and CDR2: SNHLY, FYNNEI. Trimming took off 1 base at V and 5 bases at J, with 12 bases between the two ends. The CDR3 length is 15 residues. CDR3: CASSEEVAGDQPQHF. Here the CDR3 DNA reads TGTGCCAGCAGTGAAGAGGTAGCAGGAGATCAGCCCCAGCATTTT.

The chain joins TRBV27 to TRBJ2-7, with a possible D match to TRBD1 (5 bases). Germline V lookup: CDR1 MNHEY, CDR2 SMNVEV (reference sequence). Trimming took off 0 bases at V and 3 bases at J, with 12 bases between the two ends. CDR3 length: 15 residues. In nucleotides, the CDR3 is TGTGCCAGCAGTTTATCGGCCAGGGATATCTACGAGCAGTACTTC. Protein sequence: CASSLSARDIYEQYF.

V gene TRBV28 combines with J gene TRBJ1-2; D is ambiguous. V was clipped by 4 bases and J by 11 bases, with 23 bases between them. The length of the CDR3 is 15 residues. Germline CDR1 MDHEN, CDR2 SYDVKM. The CDR3 spells CASSSRWEVIIRYTF. The CDR3 region has the DNA TGTGCCAGCAGTTCGCGCTGGGAGGTGATTATACGTTACACCTTC.

The chain couples TRBV10-3 to TRBJ1-2, with D uncertain. CDR3 size: 12 residues. The germline CDR1 and CDR2 sequences are ENHRY and SYGVKD. Trimming removed 6 bases at V and 8 bases at J, with 13 bases between. The CDR3: CAIRGNNLGYTF. Written as DNA, the CDR3 is TGTGCCATCAGAGGAAACAATTTGGGCTACACCTTC.

This clone has only one observation. The chain is built from TRBV6-5 and TRBJ2-7; TRBD1 matches 10 bases. The trim removed 5 bases at V and 6 bases at J, leaving 7 bases unmatched. Germline V gene lookup returns CDR1 MNHEY and CDR2 SVGAGI. This CDR3 contains 14 residues. Written as DNA, the CDR3 is TGTGCCAGCAGTGCCCGGGACAGGGGACTCGAGCAGTACTTC. Encoded protein: CASSARDRGLEQYF.

The chain couples TRBV18 to TRBJ1-1; the D is unclear. The CDR3 contains 13 residues. V was clipped by 5 bases and J by 4 bases, with 11 bases between them. In germline, CDR1 is KGHSH, CDR2 LQKENI. DNA for the CDR3: TGTGCCAGCTCAGATTTAACGGGCACTGAAGCTTTCTTT. This gives the protein CASSDLTGTEAFF. Full variable domain (rest looked up from reference TRBV18 and TRBJ1-1): NAGVMQNPRHLVRRRGQEARLRCSPMKGHSHVYWYRQLPEEGLKFMVYLQKENIIDESGMPKERFSAEFPKEGPSILRIQQVVRGDSAAYFCASSDLTGTEAFFGQGTRLTVV.

The chain has TRBV21-1 and TRBJ1-1. TRBV21-1 is labeled a pseudogene. This CDR3 has 16 residues. In DNA, the CDR3 is TGTGCCAGCAGCAAAGCTTTGAGCTCTACCCACACTGAAGCTTTCTTT. Protein product: CASSKALSSTHTEAFF.

This clone occurred once. V usage is TRBV19 and J usage is TRBJ2-5; TRBD2 agrees at 7 bases. This CDR3 region has 15 residues. The V segment lost 2 bases and the J segment 0 bases; nucleotides outside the gene matches: 3. Germline V gene lookup returns CDR1 LNHDA and CDR2 SQIVND (reference sequence). Here the CDR3 DNA reads TGTGCCAGTAGTATAAGGCGGGAGTACCAAGAGACCCAGTACTTC. Its protein is CASSIRREYQETQYF.

This clone was observed a handful of times. V gene TRBV5-5 combines with J gene TRBJ1-1; unclear D gene. This CDR3 is built from 16 residues. V was clipped by 1 base and J by 1 base, with 14 bases between them. The germline V gene encodes CDR1 SGHKS and CDR2 YYEKEE (reference sequence). The CDR3 DNA reads as TGTGCCAGCAGCTTGCTTGCAACCTTGGGGAACACTGAAGCTTTCTTT. It yields the protein CASSLLATLGNTEAFF.

The chain joins TRBV11-3 to TRBJ1-1; TRBD1 is a possible D gene (5 bases). CDR1 is SGHNT and CDR2 is YENEEA in the germline V gene. Trimming removed 5 bases from V and 1 base from J, with 8 bases in between. The CDR3 has 13 residues. The CDR3 DNA is TGTGCCAGCAGCAAACAGGAGAACACTGAAGCTTTCTTT. Protein: CASSKQENTEAFF.